Below are 28 T cell receptor beta chains sequenced from a single sample in a study of blood T cell repertoires in COVID-19. TCRdb keeps only in-frame clones here, not all; method: immunoSEQ multiplex PCR. This table has about 270,000 clones, 75% to 90% appearing once. Sequenced input: peripheral blood. These receptor sequences come from a human donor in a cohort sampled during active COVID-19.

V is TRBV4-2 and J is TRBJ1-1, with TRBD1 as a possible D gene (5 bases). Germline loops: CDR1 LGHNA, CDR2 YNFKEQ. The CDR3 length is 15 residues. Trimming shortened V by 7 bases and J by 1 base, and 16 bases separated the two germline ends. As DNA, the CDR3 is TGTGCCAGCACCAAAGATAGCGGGGGGAACACTGAAGCTTTCTTT. This sequence encodes CASTKDSGGNTEAFF.

This chain links TRBV6-5 with TRBJ1-6; D is uncertain. Trimming cost V 6 bases and J 5 bases, with 8 bases left between them. The CDR3 has 13 amino acids. Germline V gives CDR1 MNHEY, CDR2 SVGAGI. The CDR3 coding sequence is TGTGCCAGCAGCGGACTGGATAATTCACCCCTCCACTTT. This gives the protein CASSGLDNSPLHF.

The rearrangement joins TRBV5-4 to TRBJ2-3, with TRBD2 identical over 7 bases. Trimming took 1 base from V and 6 from J; bases not matched to a gene: 5. Germline-derived CDR1 and CDR2 are SGHNT and YYREEE (reference sequence). This CDR3 contains 14 residues. CDR3 nucleotides: TGTGCCAGCAGCTTGAATACGGGGGGTGATACGCAGTATTTT. Its translation: CASSLNTGGDTQYF.

The chain couples TRBV15 to TRBJ2-3; weak D call: TRBD2 (5 bases). Trimming took 6 bases from V and 5 from J, leaving 12 bases between them. CDR1 is LNHNV and CDR2 is YYDKDF in the germline V gene (reference sequence). This CDR3 spans 13 amino acids. The DNA for the CDR3 is TGTGCCACCAGGGAATTAGGAGGAGATACGCAGTATTTT. Encoded protein: CATRELGGDTQYF.

The J gene is TRBJ2-1, the V gene TRBV11-2; 10 bases align to TRBD1. CDR1 and CDR2 from the germline V gene are SGHAT and FQNNGV. This CDR3 comprises 18 residues. J lost 4 bases, V lost 2 bases, and 11 bases had no gene match. DNA of the CDR3: TGTGCCAGCAGCTTAAGGGTATCCGGGACAGGGGCATACAATGAGCAGTTCTTC. It specifies CASSLRVSGTGAYNEQFF.

The chain carries TRBV5-1 and TRBJ1-2; TRBD1 matches at 8 bases. Germline loops: CDR1 SGHRS, CDR2 YFSETQ. This CDR3 comprises 15 residues. V dropped 4 bases and J dropped 7; count of bases not matched to a gene: 12. CDR3 DNA sequence: TGCGCCAGCAGCCCCTGGGGGGCAGGGGGCTCTGGCTACACCTTC. Translating gives CASSPWGAGGSGYTF.

This chain joins TRBV7-8 and TRBJ2-5; a weak D match, TRBD2 (5 bases). CDR3 size: 15 residues. The germline V and J ends were trimmed by 7 bases and 2 bases, with 17 bases remaining between them. CDR1 and CDR2 (germline): SGHVS, FQNEAQ. CDR3 sequence reads: CASKELWTLQETQYF. As DNA, the CDR3 is TGTGCCAGCAAAGAACTGTGGACTTTGCAAGAGACCCAGTACTTC.

V and J are TRBV18 and TRBJ2-7; D is perhaps TRBD1 (5 bases). V dropped 2 bases and J dropped 3 bases, with 14 bases sitting between them. From germline, CDR1 is KGHSH and CDR2 LQKENI. The CDR3 totals 15 residues. The CDR3 DNA reads as TGTGCCAGCTCACCATCGAGTGGGGCAGTCTACGAGCAGTACTTC. Translation: CASSPSSGAVYEQYF.

A few counts support this clone. V gene TRBV27 combines with J gene TRBJ2-1, with TRBD1 matching 10 bases. J gave up 5 bases and V 6 bases, and 7 bases lay outside the gene matches. This CDR3 has 15 amino acids. Germline CDR1 is MNHEY and CDR2 is SMNVEV (reference sequence). As DNA, the CDR3 is TGTGCCAGCAGGACCGGGACAGGGGCCAACAATGAGCAGTTCTTC. Amino acids: CASRTGTGANNEQFF.

This rearrangement joins TRBV4-1 to TRBJ1-4; 7 bases match TRBD1. The V and J ends lost 0 bases and 0 bases, in that order; junction bases with no gene match: 7. The CDR3 totals 18 residues. Germline V gene lookup returns CDR1 MGHRA and CDR2 YSYEKL. The CDR3 spells CASSQDRDSVPTNEKLFF. In nucleotides, the CDR3 is TGCGCCAGCAGCCAAGACCGGGACAGCGTTCCAACTAATGAAAAACTGTTTTTT.

The chain has TRBV2 and TRBJ1-2, with 7 bases that match TRBD1. This CDR3 has 14 amino acids. The V segment lost 7 bases and the J segment 8 bases; nucleotides outside the gene matches: 13. CDR1 and CDR2 from the germline V gene are SNHLY and FYNNEI. CDR3 nucleotide sequence: TGTGCCAGCATGCCACACACAGGGGTTCGCGGCTACACCTTC. Its protein product is CASMPHTGVRGYTF.

The chain uses TRBV6-5 and TRBJ1-2; 7 nucleotides match TRBD1. The CDR3 spans 13 residues. From germline, CDR1 is MNHEY and CDR2 SVGAGI. V shed 2 bases and J 8 bases; nucleotides not matched to a gene: 5. The CDR3 spells CASSYAAGGGYTF. The CDR3 nucleotides read TGTGCCAGCAGTTACGCTGCAGGGGGAGGCTACACCTTC.

The chain recombines TRBV28 with TRBJ1-6, with TRBD1 as a possible D gene (6 bases). The CDR3 loop spans 18 amino acids. The V and J ends lost 6 bases and 0 bases respectively, with 18 bases between them. CDR1 and CDR2 (germline): MDHEN, SYDVKM. CDR3 sequence reads: CASRPLGTMSSYNSPLHF. The CDR3 nucleotides read TGTGCCAGCAGACCTCTAGGGACAATGAGCTCCTATAATTCACCCCTCCACTTT. The full variable domain, completed using reference TRBV28 and TRBJ1-6, is DVKVTQSSRYLVKRTGEKVFLECVQDMDHENMFWYRQDPGLGLRLIYFSYDVKMKEKGDIPEGYSVSREKKERFSLILESASTNQTSMYLCASRPLGTMSSYNSPLHFGNGTRLTVT.

V and J are TRBV9 and TRBJ2-5; TRBD1 matches 7 bases. The germline gives CDR1 SGDLS, CDR2 YYNGEE. The V and J ends lost 1 base and 5 bases, in that order; junction bases with no gene match: 8. The CDR3 contains 15 residues. CDR3 DNA: TGTGCCAGCAGCGTAACAGGGGATCGTTTGGAGACCCAGTACTTC. Its translation: CASSVTGDRLETQYF.

This clone appeared a few times. V gene TRBV19 combines with J gene TRBJ2-5; 8 bases are shared with TRBD2. The germline gives CDR1 LNHDA, CDR2 SQIVND (reference sequence). The CDR3 runs 16 residues. V shed 0 bases and J 7 bases; nucleotides not matched to a gene: 10. The CDR3 sequence is CASSIDGRGGLGTQYF. In DNA form, the CDR3 reads TGTGCCAGTAGTATAGATGGTCGGGGGGGGCTCGGGACCCAGTACTTC.

This chain links TRBV5-1 with TRBJ2-7; 11 bases line up with TRBD1. In germline, CDR1 is SGHRS, CDR2 YFSETQ. The CDR3 length is 16 residues. V shed 0 bases and J 5 bases; nucleotides not matched to a gene: 7. The CDR3 is CASSLEAGQGGDEQYF. The CDR3 DNA is TGCGCCAGCAGCTTGGAGGCGGGACAGGGGGGCGACGAGCAGTACTTC. Full variable domain (remainder filled in from reference TRBV5-1 and TRBJ2-7): KAGVTQTPRYLIKTRGQQVTLSCSPISGHRSVSWYQQTPGQGLQFLFEYFSETQRNKGNFPGRFSGRQFSNSRSEMNVSTLELGDSALYLCASSLEAGQGGDEQYFGPGTRLTVT.

This clone was observed a handful of times. The chain employs TRBV5-1 and TRBJ2-5; D call uncertain. The CDR3 loop spans 12 amino acids. Germline CDR1 reads SGHRS; CDR2 reads YFSETQ. Trimming shortened V by 6 bases and J by 4 bases, and 10 bases separated the two germline ends. CDR3 loop: CASIGGTETQYF. CDR3 DNA: TGCGCCAGCATTGGCGGAACAGAGACCCAGTACTTC.

The chain couples TRBV12-3 or TRBV12-4 to TRBJ2-2; D call uncertain. There are 13 residues in the CDR3. V was trimmed by 6 bases and J by 3 bases, leaving 8 bases between them. The CDR3 sequence is CASRPGDTGELFF. The CDR3 DNA reads as TGTGCCAGCAGACCCGGTGACACCGGGGAGCTGTTTTTT.

This chain uses TRBV6-5 with TRBJ1-2; the match to TRBD1 covers 12 bases. The CDR3 runs 15 residues. After removal of 5 bases from V and 9 bases from J, the junction contained 10 bases not matched to a gene. Germline V CDR1 and CDR2: MNHEY, SVGAGI. For the CDR3, the DNA is TGTGCCAGCAGTCCCCCCGGTGGGGACAGGGGGCGCTACACCTTC. Protein sequence: CASSPPGGDRGRYTF.

The chain recombines TRBV6-1 with TRBJ1-2; D is ambiguous. The CDR3 covers 14 residues. CDR1 is MNHNS and CDR2 is SASEGT in the germline V gene. V shed 1 base and J shed 0 bases, with 6 bases lying between them. CDR3 amino acids: CASSEGIANYGYTF. For the CDR3, the DNA is TGTGCCAGCAGTGAAGGTATAGCTAACTATGGCTACACCTTC.

The chain carries TRBV5-1 and TRBJ2-3; TRBD2 agrees at 13 bases. CDR1 is SGHRS and CDR2 is YFSETQ in the germline V gene. With V trimmed by 3 bases and J by 4 bases, 5 bases remained unmatched. CDR3 length: 16 residues. The CDR3: CASSSLAGGPSDTQYF. The CDR3 DNA follows: TGCGCCAGCAGCTCACTAGCGGGAGGGCCCTCAGATACGCAGTATTTT. The full variable domain, in which reference TRBV5-1 and TRBJ2-3 provide the parts outside the CDR3, is KAGVTQTPRYLIKTRGQQVTLSCSPISGHRSVSWYQQTPGQGLQFLFEYFSETQRNKGNFPGRFSGRQFSNSRSEMNVSTLELGDSALYLCASSSLAGGPSDTQYFGPGTRLTVL.

V usage is TRBV28 and J usage is TRBJ1-4; no firm D call. Germline values: CDR1 MDHEN, CDR2 SYDVKM. The CDR3 length is 12 residues. The V gene lost 6 bases and the J gene lost 10 bases, with 12 bases spanning the gap. This CDR3 is CASSGLRGKLFF. Written as DNA, the CDR3 is TGTGCCAGCAGCGGGCTTCGGGGAAAACTGTTTTTT. Full variable domain (outside the CDR3, taken from reference TRBV28 and TRBJ1-4): DVKVTQSSRYLVKRTGEKVFLECVQDMDHENMFWYRQDPGLGLRLIYFSYDVKMKEKGDIPEGYSVSREKKERFSLILESASTNQTSMYLCASSGLRGKLFFGSGTQLSVL.

The chain uses TRBV11-2 and TRBJ2-5, with 9 bases matching TRBD2. The CDR3 sequence is 15 residues long. Germline V gives CDR1 SGHAT, CDR2 FQNNGV. The V segment lost 3 bases and the J segment 5 bases; nucleotides outside the gene matches: 7. CDR3 nucleotides: TGTGCCAGCAGCTTGGTGCGGGAGGGCCGGGAGACCCAGTACTTC. Protein sequence: CASSLVREGRETQYF.

J is TRBJ2-1 and V is TRBV20-1; no definite D call. The CDR3 length is 11 residues. Germline V lookup: CDR1 DFQATT, CDR2 SNEGSKA (reference sequence). The germline V and J ends were trimmed by 3 bases and 9 bases, with 9 bases remaining between them. The CDR3 DNA reads as TGCAGTGCTAGTTCGGTTGGTGAGCAGTTCTTC. It translates to CSASSVGEQFF.

The genes are TRBV6-6 and TRBJ2-1; D gene ambiguous. CDR1 MNHNY and CDR2 SVGAGI come from the germline V gene (reference sequence). Trimming removed 7 bases from V and 0 bases from J, with 16 bases in between. The CDR3 consists of 16 residues. DNA for the CDR3: TGTGCCAGCACCTCCTCGAGCACGAGCTCCTACAATGAGCAGTTCTTC. This translates into CASTSSSTSSYNEQFF.

The chain links TRBV7-2 to TRBJ1-4; tentatively, D is TRBD1 (6 bases). CDR1 is SGHTA, CDR2 FQGNSA, per germline. V was shortened by 0 bases and J by 7 bases, with 9 bases between the two germline ends. The CDR3 sequence is 14 residues long. The CDR3, as DNA: TGTGCCAGCAGCTTAGCGGGGGCCAGTGAAAAACTGTTTTTT. Translated, it gives CASSLAGASEKLFF. Full variable domain (outside the CDR3, taken from reference TRBV7-2 and TRBJ1-4): GAGVSQSPSNKVTEKGKDVELRCDPISGHTALYWYRQSLGQGLEFLIYFQGNSAPDKSGLPSDRFSAERTGGSVSTLTIQRTQQEDSAVYLCASSLAGASEKLFFGSGTQLSVL.

The chain couples TRBV2 to TRBJ2-1; 7 positions agree with TRBD1. Germline trimming cut 0 bases from V and 2 bases from J; bases unmatched to any gene: 4. The CDR3 sequence is 16 residues long. Germline V CDR1 and CDR2: SNHLY, FYNNEI. The CDR3 coding sequence is TGTGCCAGCAGTGAAGCGGGGCAGGGGGCCTACAATGAGCAGTTCTTC. Its protein product is CASSEAGQGAYNEQFF.

The V call is TRBV10-1, the J call TRBJ1-5; D is ambiguous. V was pared by 11 bases and J by 2 bases, with 19 bases between. The CDR3 runs 15 residues. Germline CDR1 reads WNHNN; CDR2 reads SYGVQD (reference sequence). The CDR3 reads CAGYKEGRCNQPQHF. DNA of the CDR3: TGCGCCGGTTACAAGGAGGGCCGGTGCAATCAGCCCCAGCATTTT.